These 11 T cell receptor beta chains share one sample of origin, sequenced in a study of T cells in Graves' hyperthyroidism and ophthalmopathy. Regions amplified from RNA transcripts were the TCR beta CDR3 regions. The TCR CDR3 first-round RT-PCR relied on the HTBI primer set. TCRdb itself ran the multiplex PCR reads through MiXCR, one entry per CDR3 protein. The table includes 550,000 to 650,000 distinct CDR3 sequences, around 13% detected once. Sequencing input: blood. The receptors were sampled from a woman in her twenties or thirties with Graves' hyperthyroidism that later progressed to Graves' ophthalmopathy.

This clonotype appeared many times. The genes are TRBV6-2 or TRBV6-3 and TRBJ2-1, with D maybe TRBD2 (6 bases). V shed 0 bases and J shed 5 bases, with 14 bases lying between them. The CDR3 extends over 16 amino acids. Germline-derived CDR1 and CDR2 are MNHEY and SVGEGT. This CDR3 reads CASSYSRGTPDNEQFF. CDR3 nucleotides: TGTGCCAGCAGTTACTCCCGCGGGACTCCCGACAATGAGCAGTTCTTC.

This clonotype was detected many times. The chain is built from TRBV11-2 and TRBJ1-2; D is uncertain. V was clipped by 7 bases and J by 8 bases, with 20 bases between them. In germline, CDR1 is SGHAT, CDR2 FQNNGV. This CDR3 is built from 14 residues. The DNA of the CDR3 is TGTGCCAGCACCAGATCCGGACTCTCCTTCGGCTACACCTTC. This translates into CASTRSGLSFGYTF.

This clonotype was observed at least ten times. V and J are TRBV3-1 and TRBJ2-7; D ambiguous. Germline lookup yields CDR1 LGHDT and CDR2 YNNKEL (reference sequence). The CDR3 contains 12 residues. V gave up 1 base and J gave up 2 bases, with 3 bases separating them. This CDR3 is CASSQGPYEQYF. DNA for the CDR3: TGTGCCAGCAGCCAAGGGCCCTACGAGCAGTACTTC.

This clonotype is a singleton in its sample. The chain uses TRBV30 and TRBJ2-3, with a tentative D call TRBD2 (6 bases). The CDR3 has 14 residues. The germline V gene has CDR1 GTSNPN and CDR2 SVGIG (reference sequence). The V and J ends lost 0 bases and 4 bases respectively, with 11 bases between them. CDR3: CAWSVGGSADTQYF. CDR3 DNA sequence: TGTGCCTGGAGTGTAGGAGGGAGTGCAGATACGCAGTATTTT.

V gene TRBV20-1 combines with J gene TRBJ1-2; D ambiguous. The V gene lost 5 bases and the J gene lost 8 bases, with 15 bases spanning the gap. The V gene's germline CDR1 is DFQATT and CDR2 SNEGSKA (reference sequence). This CDR3 contains 12 residues. The CDR3 is CSAATASSGYTF. For the CDR3, the DNA is TGCAGTGCTGCGACTGCCTCAAGCGGCTACACCTTC.

Ten or more counts support this clonotype. The CDR3 region is CSARGTSGRALGNEQFF. CDR3 DNA sequence: TGCAGTGCTAGAGGGACTAGCGGGAGAGCCCTTGGCAATGAGCAGTTCTTC. The chain employs TRBV20-1 and TRBJ2-1, with TRBD2 matching over 13 bases. Germline V gives CDR1 DFQATT, CDR2 SNEGSKA (reference sequence). This CDR3 has 17 residues. Trimming at V came to 1 base and at J to 6 bases, leaving 9 bases not matched to a gene.

Concerning this clonotype: One base away lies a much larger clone, so this may be a sequencing read error. The J gene is TRBJ1-3, the V gene TRBV3-1, with TRBD1 as a possible D gene (5 bases). Per the germline V gene, CDR1 is LGHDT and CDR2 is YNNKEL (reference sequence). The CDR3 covers 15 residues. The CDR3 protein is CASSRDPSSGNTRYF. Here the CDR3 DNA reads TGTGCCAGCAGCCGGGACCCCAGCTCTGGAAACACCAGATATTTT.

This clonotype has ten or more counts. The chain has TRBV24-1 and TRBJ2-3; D is perhaps TRBD2 (5 bases). The ends were cut back, 1 base at V and 0 bases at J, with 13 bases in the middle. This CDR3 is 17 amino acids long. The germline V gene has CDR1 KGHDR and CDR2 SFDVKD. CDR3 DNA: TGTGCCACCAGTGATTTTCCTAGCAGAAGTAGCACAGATACGCAGTATTTT. Translation gives CATSDFPSRSSTDTQYF.

V gene TRBV27 combines with J gene TRBJ2-7; D gene uncertain. V was cut by 2 bases and J by 3 bases, with 8 bases left in between. The germline gives CDR1 MNHEY, CDR2 SMNVEV (reference sequence). This CDR3 is 13 amino acids long. Here the CDR3 DNA reads TGTGCCAGCAGTTTAAACGGGCTCTACGAGCAGTACTTC. Translation gives CASSLNGLYEQYF.

The chain joins TRBV2 to TRBJ1-2, with D possibly TRBD1 on 5 matching bases. This CDR3 region has 18 residues. Germline V lookup: CDR1 SNHLY, CDR2 FYNNEI. Trimming stripped 3 bases from V and 3 bases from J, with 23 bases between. The DNA of the CDR3 is TGTGCCAGCAGTGAGGGACTAGCGGGGGGGGGAAGTTACTATGGCTACACCTTC. It codes for CASSEGLAGGGSYYGYTF. Variable domain in full (rest from reference TRBV2 and TRBJ1-2): EPEVTQTPSHQVTQMGQEVILRCVPISNHLYFYWYRQILGQKVEFLVSFYNNEISEKSEIFDDQFSVERPDGSNFTLKIRSTKLEDSAMYFCASSEGLAGGGSYYGYTFGSGTRLTVV.

This clonotype was found many times. The chain joins TRBV7-2 to TRBJ2-4; tentatively, D is TRBD2 (5 bases). The CDR3 covers 13 residues. The germline V gene encodes CDR1 SGHTA and CDR2 FQGNSA. Trimming took off 5 bases at V and 10 bases at J, with 15 bases between the two ends. This chain's CDR3 is CASSGKRTGIQYF. DNA of the CDR3: TGTGCCAGCAGCGGGAAAAGGACGGGGATTCAGTACTTC.